This T cell receptor beta chain was retrieved from a study of spatial heterogeneity in lung cancer. This clonotype is medium-sized by share. The CDR3 is 14 amino acids. Trimming left V 2 bases short and J 4 bases short, with 9 bases between. TCRdb independently ran MiXCR on the 5' RACE reads; one entry per CDR3 protein. The sample consists of some 5,100 distinct CDR3 sequences, roughly 5.4% of them appearing once. This sample's time point: sample taken at primary tumor resection. The V call is TRBV12-3 or TRBV12-4, the J call TRBJ1-5; no firm D call. The receptor was derived from a female donor with early-stage non-small cell lung cancer. Sequencing was performed on normal lung tissue next to the tumor, taken at surgery. CDR3 in DNA: TGTGCCAGCAGTTTATTTCGCCTTAATCAGCCCCAGCATTTT. Protein: CASSLFRLNQPQHF.